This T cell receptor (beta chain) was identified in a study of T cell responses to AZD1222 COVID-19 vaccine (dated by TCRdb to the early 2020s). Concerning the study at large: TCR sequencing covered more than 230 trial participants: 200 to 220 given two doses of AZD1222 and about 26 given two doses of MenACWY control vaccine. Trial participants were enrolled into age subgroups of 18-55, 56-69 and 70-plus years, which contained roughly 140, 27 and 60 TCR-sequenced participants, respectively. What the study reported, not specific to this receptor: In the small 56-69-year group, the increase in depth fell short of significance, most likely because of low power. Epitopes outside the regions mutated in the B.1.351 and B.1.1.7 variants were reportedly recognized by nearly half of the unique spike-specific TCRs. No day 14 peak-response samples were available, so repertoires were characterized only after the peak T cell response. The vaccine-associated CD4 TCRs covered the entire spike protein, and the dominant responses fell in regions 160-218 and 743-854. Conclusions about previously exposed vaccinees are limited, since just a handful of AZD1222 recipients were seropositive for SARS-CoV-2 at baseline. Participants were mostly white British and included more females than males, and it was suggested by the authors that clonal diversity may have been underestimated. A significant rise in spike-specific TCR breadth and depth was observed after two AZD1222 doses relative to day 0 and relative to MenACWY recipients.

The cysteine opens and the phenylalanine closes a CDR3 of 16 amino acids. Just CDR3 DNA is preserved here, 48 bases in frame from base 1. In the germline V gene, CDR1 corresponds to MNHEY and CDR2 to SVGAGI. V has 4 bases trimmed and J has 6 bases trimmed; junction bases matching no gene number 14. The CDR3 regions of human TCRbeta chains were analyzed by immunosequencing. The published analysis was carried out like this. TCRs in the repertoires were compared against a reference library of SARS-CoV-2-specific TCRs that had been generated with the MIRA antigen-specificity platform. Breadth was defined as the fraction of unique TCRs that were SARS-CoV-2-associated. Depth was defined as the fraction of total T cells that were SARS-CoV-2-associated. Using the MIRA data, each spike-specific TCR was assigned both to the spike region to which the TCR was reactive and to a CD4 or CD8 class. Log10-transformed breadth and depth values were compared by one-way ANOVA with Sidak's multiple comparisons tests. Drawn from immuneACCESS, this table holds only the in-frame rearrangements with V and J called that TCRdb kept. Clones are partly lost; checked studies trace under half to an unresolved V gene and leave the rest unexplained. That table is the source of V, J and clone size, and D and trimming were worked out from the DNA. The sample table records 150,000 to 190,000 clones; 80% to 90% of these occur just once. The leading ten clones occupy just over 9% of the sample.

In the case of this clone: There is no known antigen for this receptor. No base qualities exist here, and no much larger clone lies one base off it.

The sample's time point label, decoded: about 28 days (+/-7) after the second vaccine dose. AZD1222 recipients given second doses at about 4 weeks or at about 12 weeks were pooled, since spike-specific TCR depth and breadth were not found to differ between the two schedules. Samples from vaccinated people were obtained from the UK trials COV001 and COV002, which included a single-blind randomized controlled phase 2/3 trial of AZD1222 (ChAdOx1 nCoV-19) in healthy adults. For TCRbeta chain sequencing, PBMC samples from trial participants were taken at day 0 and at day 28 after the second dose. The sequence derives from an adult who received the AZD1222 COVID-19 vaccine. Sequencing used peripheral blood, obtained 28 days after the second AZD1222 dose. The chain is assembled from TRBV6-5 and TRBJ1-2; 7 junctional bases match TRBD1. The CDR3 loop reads CASSLGQRAGIHGYTF. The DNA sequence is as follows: TGTGCCAGCAGTTTGGGACAGAGGGCGGGTATTCATGGCTACACCTTC.